This T cell receptor (beta chain) emerged from a study of T cell repertoires in cytomegalovirus infection. TCRdb used MiXCR to reprocess the reads, holding one entry per CDR3 protein. The sample lists about 260,000 distinct CDR3 sequences; roughly an eighth were seen once. Trimming at V came to 10 bases and at J to 4 bases, leaving 5 bases not matched to a gene. Germline V lookup: CDR1 LNHDA, CDR2 SQIVND (reference sequence). The CDR3 runs to 12 residues. This sequence originates from a human donor in good health (CMV status not recorded). Some clones in this sample may be carry-over from other donors' samples. The chain has TRBV19 and TRBJ1-2, with 8 bases that match TRBD1. The sample consisted of PBMCs. The CDR3 DNA reads as TGTGCCACCACAGACAGGGGCTATGGCTACACCTTC. Amino acids: CATTDRGYGYTF.